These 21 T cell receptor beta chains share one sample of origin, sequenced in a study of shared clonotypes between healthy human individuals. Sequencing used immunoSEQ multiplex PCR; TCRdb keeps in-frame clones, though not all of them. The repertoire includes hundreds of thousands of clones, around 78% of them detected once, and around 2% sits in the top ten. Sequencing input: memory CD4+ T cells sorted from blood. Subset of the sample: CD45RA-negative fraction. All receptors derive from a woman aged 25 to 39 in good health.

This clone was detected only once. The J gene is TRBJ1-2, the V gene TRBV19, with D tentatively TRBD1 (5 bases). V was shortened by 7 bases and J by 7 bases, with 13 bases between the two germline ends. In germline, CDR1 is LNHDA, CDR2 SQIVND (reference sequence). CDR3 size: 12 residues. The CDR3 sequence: CASNQRGTGYTF. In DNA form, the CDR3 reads TGTGCCAGTAACCAAAGGGGCACTGGCTACACCTTC. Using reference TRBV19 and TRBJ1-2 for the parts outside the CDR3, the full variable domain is DGGITQSPKYLFRKEGQNVTLSCEQNLNHDAMYWYRQDPGQGLRLIYYSQIVNDFQKGDIAEGYSVSREKKESFPLTVTSAQKNPTAFYLCASNQRGTGYTFGSGTRLTVV.

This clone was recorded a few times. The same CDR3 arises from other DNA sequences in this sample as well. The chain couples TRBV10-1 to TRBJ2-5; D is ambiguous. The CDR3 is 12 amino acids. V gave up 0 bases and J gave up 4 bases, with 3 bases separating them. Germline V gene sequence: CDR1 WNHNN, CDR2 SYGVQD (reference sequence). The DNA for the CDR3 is TGCGCCAGCAGTGAGTCGAGAGAGACCCAGTACTTC. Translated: CASSESRETQYF.

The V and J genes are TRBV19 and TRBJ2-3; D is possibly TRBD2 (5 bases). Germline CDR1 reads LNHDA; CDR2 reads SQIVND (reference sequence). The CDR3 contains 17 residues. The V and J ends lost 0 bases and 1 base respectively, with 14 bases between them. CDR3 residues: CASSIDLGDYRTDTQYF. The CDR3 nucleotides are TGTGCCAGTAGTATAGATCTGGGAGACTACCGCACAGATACGCAGTATTTT.

The CDR3 loop is CASSVAPGGDTEAFF. In DNA, the CDR3 is TGTGCCAGCAGCGTAGCTCCAGGGGGCGACACTGAAGCTTTCTTT. The chain combines TRBV9 with TRBJ1-1, with 8 bases matching TRBD1. V shed 0 bases and J 3 bases; nucleotides not matched to a gene: 4. The germline V gene has CDR1 SGDLS and CDR2 YYNGEE. The CDR3 contains 15 residues.

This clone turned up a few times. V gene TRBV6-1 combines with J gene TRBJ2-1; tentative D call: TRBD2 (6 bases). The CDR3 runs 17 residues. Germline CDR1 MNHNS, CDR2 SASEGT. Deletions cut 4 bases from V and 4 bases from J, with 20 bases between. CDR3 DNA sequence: TGTGCCAGCAGTGTTGTCCTAGCGCGAGATTTATACAATGAGCAGTTCTTC. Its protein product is CASSVVLARDLYNEQFF.

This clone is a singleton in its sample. The CDR3 bases are TGTGCCAGCAGCTTTGCCACTAATGAGCAGTTCTTC. It specifies CASSFATNEQFF. This chain connects TRBV11-2 to TRBJ2-1; D remains unclear. The CDR3 length is 12 residues. V lost 3 bases and J lost 7, with 7 bases in between. Germline V gene sequence: CDR1 SGHAT, CDR2 FQNNGV.

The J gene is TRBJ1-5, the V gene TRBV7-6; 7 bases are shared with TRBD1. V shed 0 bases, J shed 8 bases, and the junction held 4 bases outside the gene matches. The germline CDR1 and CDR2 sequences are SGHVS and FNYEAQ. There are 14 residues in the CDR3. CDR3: CASSLAGGGKPQHF. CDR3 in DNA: TGTGCCAGCAGCTTAGCAGGGGGCGGGAAGCCCCAGCATTTT.

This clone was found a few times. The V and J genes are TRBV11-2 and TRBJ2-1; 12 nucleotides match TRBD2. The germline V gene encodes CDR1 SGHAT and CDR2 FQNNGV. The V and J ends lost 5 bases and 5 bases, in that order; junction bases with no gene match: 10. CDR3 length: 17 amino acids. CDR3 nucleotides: TGTGCCAGCAGCCCTAGGGCTAGCGGGAGGGGGGACAATGAGCAGTTCTTC. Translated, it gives CASSPRASGRGDNEQFF.

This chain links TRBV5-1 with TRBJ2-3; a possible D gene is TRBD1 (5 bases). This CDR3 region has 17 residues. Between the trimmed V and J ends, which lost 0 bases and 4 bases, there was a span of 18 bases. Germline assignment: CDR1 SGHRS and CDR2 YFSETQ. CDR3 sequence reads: CASSLAGDSLLADTQYF. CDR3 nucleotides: TGCGCCAGCAGCTTGGCCGGCGACAGTTTATTGGCAGATACGCAGTATTTT.

The CDR3 protein is CASSVKQGGSGSQETQYF. As DNA, the CDR3 is TGTGCCAGCAGTGTAAAACAGGGGGGTAGCGGGAGCCAAGAGACCCAGTACTTC. The chain has TRBV2 and TRBJ2-5; D perhaps matches TRBD2 (9 bases). CDR3 size: 18 residues. CDR1 SNHLY and CDR2 FYNNEI come from the germline V gene. V shed 4 bases and J shed 1 base, with 22 bases lying between them.

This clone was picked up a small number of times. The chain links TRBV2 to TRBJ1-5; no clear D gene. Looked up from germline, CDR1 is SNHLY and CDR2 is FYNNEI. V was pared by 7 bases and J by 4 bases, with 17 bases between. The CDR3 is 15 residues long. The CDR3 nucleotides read TGTGCCAGCAACGGTGTGGGGATCTCAAATCAGCCCCAGCATTTT. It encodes CASNGVGISNQPQHF. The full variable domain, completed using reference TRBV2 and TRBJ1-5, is EPEVTQTPSHQVTQMGQEVILRCVPISNHLYFYWYRQILGQKVEFLVSFYNNEISEKSEIFDDQFSVERPDGSNFTLKIRSTKLEDSAMYFCASNGVGISNQPQHFGDGTRLSIL.

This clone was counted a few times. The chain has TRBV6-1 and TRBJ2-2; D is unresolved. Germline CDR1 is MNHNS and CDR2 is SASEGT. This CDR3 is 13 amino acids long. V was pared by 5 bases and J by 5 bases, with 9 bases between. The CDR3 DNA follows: TGTGCCAGCAGTAAAGGGTGGACCGGGGAGCTGTTTTTT. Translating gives CASSKGWTGELFF.

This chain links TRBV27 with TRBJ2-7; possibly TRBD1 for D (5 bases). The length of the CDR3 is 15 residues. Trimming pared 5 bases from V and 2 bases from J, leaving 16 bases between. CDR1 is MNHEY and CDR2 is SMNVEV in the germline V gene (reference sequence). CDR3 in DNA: TGTGCCAGCAGTCCTTCGGACACTTTCCCCTACGAGCAGTACTTC. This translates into CASSPSDTFPYEQYF.

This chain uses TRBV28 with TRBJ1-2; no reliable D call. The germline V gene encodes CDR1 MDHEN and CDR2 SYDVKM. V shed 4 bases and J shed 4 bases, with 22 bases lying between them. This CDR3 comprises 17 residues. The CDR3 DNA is TGTGCCAGCAGTTCCGAAACCGCCACTGGTGTCGTCTATGGCTACACCTTC. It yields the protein CASSSETATGVVYGYTF.

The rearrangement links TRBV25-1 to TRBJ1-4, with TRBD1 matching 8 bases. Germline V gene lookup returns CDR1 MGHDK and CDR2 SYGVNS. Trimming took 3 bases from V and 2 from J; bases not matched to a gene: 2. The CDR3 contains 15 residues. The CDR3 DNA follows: TGTGCCAGCAGTGATCAGGGGGCCACTAATGAAAAACTGTTTTTT. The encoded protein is CASSDQGATNEKLFF. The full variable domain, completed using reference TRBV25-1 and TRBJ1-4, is EADIYQTPRYLVIGTGKKITLECSQTMGHDKMYWYQQDPGMELHLIHYSYGVNSTEKGDLSSESTVSRIRTEHFPLTLESARPSHTSQYLCASSDQGATNEKLFFGSGTQLSVL.

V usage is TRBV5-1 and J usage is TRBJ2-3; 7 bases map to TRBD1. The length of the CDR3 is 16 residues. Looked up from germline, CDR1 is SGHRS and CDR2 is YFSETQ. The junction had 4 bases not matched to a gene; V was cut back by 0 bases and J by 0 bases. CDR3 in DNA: TGCGCCAGCAGCTTGGCAGGGGGATCTAGCACAGATACGCAGTATTTT. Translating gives CASSLAGGSSTDTQYF.

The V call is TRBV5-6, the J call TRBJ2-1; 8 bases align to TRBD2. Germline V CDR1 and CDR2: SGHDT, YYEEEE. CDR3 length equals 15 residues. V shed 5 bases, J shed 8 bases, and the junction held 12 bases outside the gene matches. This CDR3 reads CASREGGAGVYEQFF. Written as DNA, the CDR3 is TGTGCCAGCAGGGAGGGCGGAGCGGGAGTATATGAGCAGTTCTTC.

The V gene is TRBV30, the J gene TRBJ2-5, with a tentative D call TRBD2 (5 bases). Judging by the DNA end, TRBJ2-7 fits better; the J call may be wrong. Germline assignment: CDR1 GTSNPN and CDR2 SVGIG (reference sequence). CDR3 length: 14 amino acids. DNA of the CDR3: TGTGCCTGGAGCTACATACTAGGCTCCTACGAGCAGTACTTC. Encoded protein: CAWSYILGSYEQYF.

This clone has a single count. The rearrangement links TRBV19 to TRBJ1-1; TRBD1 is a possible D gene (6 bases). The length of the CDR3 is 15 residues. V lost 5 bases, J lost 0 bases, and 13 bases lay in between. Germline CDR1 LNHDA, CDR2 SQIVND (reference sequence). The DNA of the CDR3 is TGTGCCAGTAGTCTAACGACAGGAATGAACACTGAAGCTTTCTTT. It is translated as CASSLTTGMNTEAFF.

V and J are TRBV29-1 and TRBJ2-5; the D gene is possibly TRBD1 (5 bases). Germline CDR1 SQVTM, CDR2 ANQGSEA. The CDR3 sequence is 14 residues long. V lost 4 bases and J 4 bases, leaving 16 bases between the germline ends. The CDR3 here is CSVVPAGMTETQYF. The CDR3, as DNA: TGCAGCGTTGTACCGGCAGGGATGACAGAGACCCAGTACTTC.

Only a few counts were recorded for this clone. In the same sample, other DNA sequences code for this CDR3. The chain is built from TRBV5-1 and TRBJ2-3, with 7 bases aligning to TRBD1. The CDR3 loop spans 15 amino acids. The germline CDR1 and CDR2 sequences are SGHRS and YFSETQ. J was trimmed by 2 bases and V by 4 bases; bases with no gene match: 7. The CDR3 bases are TGCGCCAGCAGCCCAGGGGACAGAGACACAGATACGCAGTATTTT. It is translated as CASSPGDRDTDTQYF.